A single sample is the source of the 8 T cell receptor beta chains below, sequenced in a study of cytomegalovirus exposure and HLA in healthy donors. PCR primers comprised 60 Vbeta and 13 Jbeta primers. Here immunoSEQ multiplex PCR was the method, and the copy in TCRdb shows in-frame clones only, minus some. The sample lists roughly 120,000 clones; 65% to 80% were seen once. Material for sequencing was PBMCs. Source of these receptors: a woman aged 40 to 50 in good health and CMV-seropositive.

The chain recombines TRBV28 with TRBJ2-3, with TRBD2 matching 7 bases. The CDR3 spans 15 residues. Germline CDR1 MDHEN, CDR2 SYDVKM. Trimming removed 6 bases from V and 2 bases from J; junction bases left unmatched: 8. The CDR3 region has the DNA TGTGCCAGCAGCAAAATAGCGGGCACCACAGATACGCAGTATTTT. Its translation: CASSKIAGTTDTQYF.

The J gene is TRBJ2-7, the V gene TRBV6-5; D uncertain. CDR1 is MNHEY and CDR2 is SVGAGI in the germline V gene. Trimming removed 7 bases from V and 6 bases from J, with 10 bases in between. CDR3 size: 11 residues. The chain's CDR3 is CASNPTLEQYF. CDR3 sequence (DNA): TGTGCCAGCAACCCAACTCTCGAGCAGTACTTC.

This clone was observed a handful of times. This sequence joins TRBV6-5 and TRBJ1-1; 7 bases map to TRBD1. Germline V gives CDR1 MNHEY, CDR2 SVGAGI. This CDR3 has 15 residues. V gave up 9 bases and J gave up 4 bases; unmatched junction bases: 14. CDR3 in amino acids: CASGRDSQSFTEAFF. In DNA, the CDR3 is TGTGCCAGTGGTAGGGACAGCCAGTCGTTCACTGAAGCTTTCTTT.

The chain couples TRBV4-1 to TRBJ2-1; a weak D match, TRBD1 (7 bases). The CDR3 sequence is 15 residues long. The germline gives CDR1 MGHRA, CDR2 YSYEKL. With 5 bases removed from V and 1 base from J, the gap between germline ends came to 12 bases. The CDR3 is CASSSGGSSYNEQFF. CDR3 nucleotides: TGCGCCAGCAGCTCAGGGGGGTCATCCTACAATGAGCAGTTCTTC.

This clone was picked up one time. The J gene is TRBJ1-2, the V gene TRBV19, with 8 bases fitting TRBD1. Germline CDR1 and CDR2: LNHDA and SQIVND (reference sequence). The CDR3 is made up of 14 amino acids. J was trimmed by 2 bases and V by 5 bases; bases with no gene match: 4. The CDR3 here is CASSLRTGNYGYTF. The CDR3 DNA reads as TGTGCCAGTAGTCTCAGGACAGGGAACTATGGCTACACCTTC.

V usage is TRBV4-3 and J usage is TRBJ1-5; D not certain. Trimming took 7 bases from V and 6 from J, leaving 19 bases between them. This CDR3 has 15 amino acids. CDR1 is LGHNA and CDR2 is YSLEER in the germline V gene. The CDR3 spells CASTRTDQDTQPQHF. DNA for the CDR3: TGCGCCAGCACCCGGACTGATCAGGATACTCAGCCCCAGCATTTT.

This chain links TRBV27 with TRBJ2-5; D remains unclear. Matching the DNA end better, TRBJ2-7 makes the J call doubtful. This CDR3 has 14 amino acids. Per the germline V gene, CDR1 is MNHEY and CDR2 is SMNVEV (reference sequence). CDR3 sequence reads: CASSLSRVSYEQYF. Here the CDR3 DNA reads TGTGCCAGCAGTTTATCCCGGGTCTCCTACGAGCAGTACTTC.

In this sample, this clone turned up once. In nucleotides, the CDR3 is TGTGCCAGCACGCCGGGACTAGCGATCGACGAGCAGTACTTC. Protein: CASTPGLAIDEQYF. The chain recombines TRBV5-4 with TRBJ2-7; TRBD2 matches 10 bases. The CDR3 extends over 14 amino acids. J gave up 5 bases and V 6 bases, and 8 bases lay outside the gene matches. Germline V gives CDR1 SGHNT, CDR2 YYREEE (reference sequence). The variable domain in full, with the rest retrieved from reference TRBV5-4 and TRBJ2-7, is ETGVTQSPTHLIKTRGQQVTLRCSSQSGHNTVSWYQQALGQGPQFIFQYYREEENGRGNFPPRFSGLQFPNYSSELNVNALELDDSALYLCASTPGLAIDEQYFGPGTRLTVT.